Each of the 28 T cell receptor beta chains below was sequenced from the same sample in a study of blood T cell repertoires in COVID-19. The data were produced by immunoSEQ multiplex PCR, yet TCRdb's version contains in-frame clones alone and is incomplete. The sample holds around 230,000 clones, 86% seen once. The specimen was peripheral blood. These receptors all stem from a man younger than 45 who had recovered from COVID-19.

The chain carries TRBV6-2 or TRBV6-3 and TRBJ2-2, with TRBD2 matching 8 bases. The germline V gene has CDR1 MNHEY and CDR2 SVGEGT. This CDR3 spans 16 amino acids. V shed 5 bases, J shed 0 bases, and the junction held 5 bases outside the gene matches. CDR3: CASSLSGAPNTGELFF. CDR3 coding DNA: TGTGCCAGCAGTCTTAGCGGGGCCCCGAACACCGGGGAGCTGTTTTTT.

This chain joins TRBV25-1 and TRBJ2-1, with 7 bases lining up with TRBD2. The V and J ends lost 4 bases and 6 bases, in that order; junction bases with no gene match: 6. The CDR3 extends over 14 amino acids. The germline CDR1 and CDR2 sequences are MGHDK and SYGVNS. CDR3 protein: CASSGRLASNEQFF. The CDR3 DNA follows: TGTGCCAGCAGTGGGAGACTAGCCTCCAATGAGCAGTTCTTC.

The genes are TRBV4-1 and TRBJ2-3; D perhaps matches TRBD2 (5 bases). Between the trimmed V and J ends, which lost 4 bases and 5 bases, there was a span of 7 bases. This CDR3 is built from 12 residues. Germline V lookup: CDR1 MGHRA, CDR2 YSYEKL. CDR3 bases: TGCGCCAGCAGCCCTCGGGGAGATACGCAGTATTTT. Translated, it gives CASSPRGDTQYF.

As regards this clone: Other DNA sequences in this specimen translate into the identical CDR3. This chain links TRBV6-5 with TRBJ1-4, with 7 bases identical to TRBD1. The V gene's germline CDR1 is MNHEY and CDR2 SVGAGI. The CDR3 length is 15 residues. Trimming took 2 bases from V and 2 from J; bases not matched to a gene: 2. In DNA, the CDR3 is TGTGCCAGCAGTTACCGCAGGGGGACTAATGAAAAACTGTTTTTT. As protein: CASSYRRGTNEKLFF.

The chain is built from TRBV24-1 and TRBJ1-2; 9 bases agree with TRBD1. The ends lost 3 bases at V and 5 bases at J; junction bases unmatched: 6. This CDR3 has 15 residues. Germline V gene data show CDR1 as KGHDR and CDR2 as SFDVKD. The CDR3: CATSDPPGQGYGYTF. The CDR3 bases are TGTGCCACCAGTGATCCGCCGGGACAGGGATATGGCTACACCTTC.

The rearrangement joins TRBV2 to TRBJ1-5, with TRBD1 identical over 8 bases. CDR3 size: 14 residues. The junction had 6 bases not matched to a gene; V was cut back by 8 bases and J by 3 bases. Per the germline V gene, CDR1 is SNHLY and CDR2 is FYNNEI. CDR3 amino acids: CASDYRGNNQPQHF. DNA for the CDR3: TGTGCCAGCGATTACAGGGGGAACAATCAGCCCCAGCATTTT.

The V and J genes are TRBV2 and TRBJ2-1; TRBD1 matches 7 bases. Unmatched junction bases numbered 6, after V lost 3 bases and J lost 4 bases. Germline lookup yields CDR1 SNHLY and CDR2 FYNNEI. The CDR3 runs to 15 residues. The CDR3 region has the DNA TGTGCCAGCAGTGAGCTTCAGGGGGTATACAATGAGCAGTTCTTC. This sequence encodes CASSELQGVYNEQFF.

The chain links TRBV10-1 to TRBJ1-1; 7 nucleotides line up with TRBD1. Germline V CDR1 and CDR2: WNHNN, SYGVQD (reference sequence). The CDR3 covers 14 residues. V dropped 3 bases and J dropped 5; count of bases not matched to a gene: 6. The CDR3: CASSEEQGITEAFF. DNA for the CDR3: TGCGCCAGCAGTGAAGAACAGGGGATAACTGAAGCTTTCTTT.

The rearrangement links TRBV7-2 to TRBJ1-2; D not certain. Trimming pared 5 bases from V and 5 bases from J, leaving 15 bases between. The CDR3 is 14 amino acids. Germline loops: CDR1 SGHTA, CDR2 FQGNSA. The CDR3 here is CASSQKAANYGYTF. The CDR3, as DNA: TGTGCCAGCAGCCAAAAGGCGGCAAATTATGGCTACACCTTC.

The chain is built from TRBV2 and TRBJ2-1; D is possibly TRBD1 (8 bases). The CDR3 consists of 16 residues. The germline V and J ends were trimmed by 4 bases and 1 base, with 14 bases remaining between them. Germline V gives CDR1 SNHLY, CDR2 FYNNEI. The chain's CDR3 is CASSGGGDRSYNEQFF. Written as DNA, the CDR3 is TGTGCCAGCAGTGGAGGGGGGGACAGGTCCTACAATGAGCAGTTCTTC.

V usage is TRBV5-5 and J usage is TRBJ1-1; no clear D gene. V was pared by 9 bases and J by 2 bases, with 11 bases between. This CDR3 comprises 12 residues. CDR1 SGHKS and CDR2 YYEKEE come from the germline V gene (reference sequence). In DNA, the CDR3 is TGTGCCATCACTACGGTAAACACTGAAGCTTTCTTT. Its translation is CAITTVNTEAFF. Filled out from reference TRBV5-5 and TRBJ1-1, the complete variable domain reads DAGVTQSPTHLIKTRGQQVTLRCSPISGHKSVSWYQQVLGQGPQFIFQYYEKEERGRGNFPDRFSARQFPNYSSELNVNALLLGDSALYLCAITTVNTEAFFGQGTRLTVV.

DNA of the CDR3: TGTGCCAGTCAACAGGAGCTTATATCCTACGAGCAGTACTTC. This encodes CASQQELISYEQYF. The chain combines TRBV6-5 with TRBJ2-7; the D gene is possibly TRBD1 (5 bases). Germline V gene sequence: CDR1 MNHEY, CDR2 SVGAGI. CDR3 length: 14 residues. V dropped 9 bases and J dropped 1 base, with 16 bases sitting between them.

This rearrangement joins TRBV27 to TRBJ1-2; a weak D match, TRBD1 (6 bases). The germline CDR1 and CDR2 sequences are MNHEY and SMNVEV (reference sequence). The CDR3 has 14 amino acids. V gave up 4 bases and J gave up 2 bases, with 11 bases separating them. This CDR3 reads CASSYQGQNYGYTF. Here the CDR3 DNA reads TGTGCCAGCAGTTATCAGGGGCAAAACTATGGCTACACCTTC.

The V gene is TRBV10-1, the J gene TRBJ2-7, with 8 bases aligning to TRBD1. Losses at the gene ends were 4 bases for V and 5 bases for J; bases not matched to a gene: 4. This CDR3 has 13 residues. Germline loops: CDR1 WNHNN, CDR2 SYGVQD (reference sequence). The CDR3 reads CASSGQGWDEQYF. The CDR3 DNA follows: TGCGCCAGCAGTGGACAGGGGTGGGACGAGCAGTACTTC.

This chain uses TRBV5-1 with TRBJ2-1; tentative D call: TRBD2 (5 bases). Germline CDR1 reads SGHRS; CDR2 reads YFSETQ. V shed 4 bases and J shed 8 bases, with 19 bases lying between them. The CDR3 is 15 amino acids. This CDR3 reads CASSPGGSVDHEQFF. The CDR3 nucleotides read TGCGCCAGCAGCCCAGGAGGCTCCGTGGACCATGAGCAGTTCTTC.

This CDR3 reads CASSFRLAPNIQYF. The CDR3 DNA reads TGTGCCAGCAGCTTCCGACTAGCCCCCAACATTCAGTACTTC. The genes are TRBV7-2 and TRBJ2-4, with 7 bases identical to TRBD2. CDR1 SGHTA and CDR2 FQGNSA come from the germline V gene. V was clipped by 3 bases and J by 7 bases; unmatched bases: 6. The CDR3 has 14 amino acids. Together with reference TRBV7-2 and TRBJ2-4, the CDR3 gives the full variable domain: GAGVSQSPSNKVTEKGKDVELRCDPISGHTALYWYRQSLGQGLEFLIYFQGNSAPDKSGLPSDRFSAERTGGSVSTLTIQRTQQEDSAVYLCASSFRLAPNIQYFGAGTRLSVL.

The V gene is TRBV4-2, the J gene TRBJ1-2; tentatively, D is TRBD1 (5 bases). CDR3 length equals 16 residues. Germline values: CDR1 LGHNA, CDR2 YNFKEQ. Trimming left V 0 bases short and J 0 bases short, with 11 bases between. The CDR3 DNA is TGTGCCAGCAGCCAAGAATCGGGACTAGCTAACTATGGCTACACCTTC. It specifies CASSQESGLANYGYTF.

Here the CDR3 reads CASSLVGTSAYNEQFF. Written as DNA, the CDR3 is TGTGCCAGCAGCTTAGTAGGGACTAGCGCTTACAATGAGCAGTTCTTC. The chain carries TRBV11-3 and TRBJ2-1; 10 bases are shared with TRBD2. In germline, CDR1 is SGHNT, CDR2 YENEEA. The CDR3 contains 16 residues. V gave up 1 base and J gave up 4 bases; unmatched junction bases: 4. The complete variable domain, with remaining parts taken from reference TRBV11-3 and TRBJ2-1, reads EAGVVQSPRYKIIEKKQPVAFWCNPISGHNTLYWYLQNLGQGPELLIRYENEEAVDDSQLPKDRFSAERLKGVDSTLKIQPAELGDSAVYLCASSLVGTSAYNEQFFGPGTRLTVL.

This chain uses TRBV6-5 with TRBJ2-6; D not certain. The CDR3 is 15 residues long. Germline CDR1 reads MNHEY; CDR2 reads SVGAGI. Trimming took 0 bases from V and 0 from J, leaving 3 bases between them. CDR3 amino acids: CASSYSYSGANVLTF. DNA of the CDR3: TGTGCCAGCAGTTACTCGTACTCTGGGGCCAACGTCCTGACTTTC.

This chain links TRBV29-1 with TRBJ2-7, with 12 bases lining up with TRBD2. This CDR3 is 20 amino acids long. Losses at the gene ends were 3 bases for V and 4 bases for J; bases not matched to a gene: 22. Germline lookup yields CDR1 SQVTM and CDR2 ANQGSEA. The CDR3 region has the DNA TGCAGCGTTGAGCTTCCACCGAACCCATGGCTAGCGGGGGGGCCGTACGAGCAGTACTTC. Amino acids: CSVELPPNPWLAGGPYEQYF.

This clone was seen only a few times. This chain joins TRBV13 and TRBJ1-5; no clear D gene. With 2 bases removed from V and 3 bases from J, the gap between germline ends came to 5 bases. Per the germline V gene, CDR1 is PRHDT and CDR2 is FYEKMQ (reference sequence). This CDR3 is built from 13 residues. This chain's CDR3 is CASSLQVNQPQHF. DNA for the CDR3: TGTGCCAGCAGCTTACAGGTCAATCAGCCCCAGCATTTT.

The sample holds a few counts of this clone. V gene TRBV6-4 combines with J gene TRBJ1-2, with 10 bases aligning to TRBD1. Germline V CDR1 and CDR2: MRHNA, SNTAGT. This CDR3 comprises 16 residues. V shed 0 bases, J shed 8 bases, and the junction held 9 bases outside the gene matches. In DNA, the CDR3 is TGTGCCAGCAGTGACTCGAATACCGGGACAGGGGACGGCTACACCTTC. It codes for CASSDSNTGTGDGYTF.

The CDR3 bases are TGCAGCGTTACAGAGTTTGAAGCTTTCTTT. Amino acid sequence: CSVTEFEAFF. The V and J genes are TRBV29-1 and TRBJ1-1; D is unresolved. V was cut by 5 bases and J by 7 bases, with 8 bases left in between. Germline V lookup: CDR1 SQVTM, CDR2 ANQGSEA. The length of the CDR3 is 10 residues.

The gene calls are TRBV6-5 and TRBJ1-1, with TRBD1 as a possible D gene (5 bases). This CDR3 has 14 residues. Germline lookup yields CDR1 MNHEY and CDR2 SVGAGI. V was trimmed by 2 bases and J by 2 bases, leaving 9 bases between them. The CDR3 sequence: CASSYLGQNTEAFF. In DNA form, the CDR3 reads TGTGCCAGCAGTTACCTCGGACAAAACACTGAAGCTTTCTTT.

The V call is TRBV11-2, the J call TRBJ1-5; 7 bases are a match to TRBD1. Trimming cost V 2 bases and J 3 bases; bases outside gene matches: 4. CDR3 length: 15 amino acids. Per germline, CDR1 SGHAT and CDR2 FQNNGV. CDR3 residues: CASSLSGGDNQPQHF. CDR3 bases: TGTGCCAGCAGCTTATCAGGGGGAGACAATCAGCCCCAGCATTTT.

This sequence joins TRBV5-4 and TRBJ1-1, with D unclear. Trimming removed 6 bases at V and 4 bases at J, with 10 bases between. The CDR3 has 12 residues. CDR1 and CDR2 from the germline V gene are SGHNT and YYREEE (reference sequence). CDR3 sequence (DNA): TGTGCCAGCACCCGTCTCGGCACTGAAGCTTTCTTT. Translated: CASTRLGTEAFF.

The CDR3 is CASSIVGEFYGYTF. The CDR3, as DNA: TGTGCCAGTAGTATAGTAGGAGAATTCTATGGCTACACCTTC. The V gene is TRBV19, the J gene TRBJ1-2; D ambiguous. Trimming left V 1 base short and J 4 bases short, with 10 bases between. The CDR3 covers 14 residues. Germline CDR1 is LNHDA and CDR2 is SQIVND (reference sequence).

This rearrangement joins TRBV9 to TRBJ2-2; a possible D gene is TRBD2 (6 bases). The germline V gene encodes CDR1 SGDLS and CDR2 YYNGEE. There are 18 residues in the CDR3. Deletions cut 4 bases from V and 2 bases from J, with 21 bases between. DNA of the CDR3: TGTGCCAGCAGCCCTCATTTCGGGGGAGTCTTCAACACCGGGGAGCTGTTTTTT. This codes for CASSPHFGGVFNTGELFF.